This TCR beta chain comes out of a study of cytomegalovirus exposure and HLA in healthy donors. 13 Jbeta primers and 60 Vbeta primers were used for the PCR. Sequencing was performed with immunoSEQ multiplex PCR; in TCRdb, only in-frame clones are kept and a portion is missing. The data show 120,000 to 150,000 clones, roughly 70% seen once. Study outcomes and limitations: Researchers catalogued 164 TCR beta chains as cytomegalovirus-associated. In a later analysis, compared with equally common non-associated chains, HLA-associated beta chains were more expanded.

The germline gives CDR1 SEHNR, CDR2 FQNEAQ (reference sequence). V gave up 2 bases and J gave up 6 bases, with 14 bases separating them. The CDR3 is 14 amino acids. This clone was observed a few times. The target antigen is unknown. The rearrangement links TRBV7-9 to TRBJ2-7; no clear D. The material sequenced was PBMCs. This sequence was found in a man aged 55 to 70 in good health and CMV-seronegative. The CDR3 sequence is CASSLSLRGGEQYF. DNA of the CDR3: TGTGCCAGCAGCTTATCATTACGAGGCGGCGAGCAGTACTTC. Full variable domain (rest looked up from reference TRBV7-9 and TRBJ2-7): DTGVSQNPRHKITKRGQNVTFRCDPISEHNRLYWYRQTLGQGPEFLTYFQNEAQLEKSRLLSDRFSAERPKGSFSTLEIQRTEQGDSAMYLCASSLSLRGGEQYFGPGTRLTVT.